One and the same sample provided the 24 T cell receptor beta chains below, sequenced in a study of beta chain features in type 1 diabetes. Expressed TCRB transcripts were sequenced, since all the RNA that had been isolated was reverse transcribed. The repertoire was sequenced with immunoSEQ multiplex PCR; TCRdb's copy has only in-frame clones and lacks some. The table records hundreds of thousands of clones, approximately 30% of them present only once. The sequenced sample was naive CD4+ T cells from blood. These receptors originate from a man aged 18 to 29 in good health.

The V gene is TRBV14, the J gene TRBJ1-2; D uncertain. Trimming removed 2 bases at V and 2 bases at J, with 15 bases between. The CDR3 loop spans 16 amino acids. Germline values: CDR1 SGHDN, CDR2 FVKESK. CDR3 protein: CASSQRSGSLNYGYTF. The CDR3 nucleotides are TGTGCCAGCAGCCAACGTTCCGGCAGTCTAAACTATGGCTACACCTTC. Using reference TRBV14 and TRBJ1-2 for the parts outside the CDR3, the full variable domain is EAGVTQFPSHSVIEKGQTVTLRCDPISGHDNLYWYRRVMGKEIKFLLHFVKESKQDESGMPNNRFLAERTGGTYSTLKVQPAELEDSGVYFCASSQRSGSLNYGYTFGSGTRLTVV.

Only a few counts were recorded for this clone. The rearrangement joins TRBV11-2 to TRBJ2-4; TRBD2 agrees at 7 bases. The CDR3 extends over 16 amino acids. V was clipped by 1 base and J by 1 base; unmatched bases: 4. Germline CDR1 SGHAT, CDR2 FQNNGV. CDR3 DNA sequence: TGTGCCAGCAGCTTAGCGGGGGGTTCCGCCAAAAACATTCAGTACTTC. Protein sequence: CASSLAGGSAKNIQYF.

With regard to this clone: The sample has other DNA sequences that encode this CDR3 too. V and J are TRBV29-1 and TRBJ1-1, with 7 bases lining up with TRBD1. The CDR3 has 13 residues. Per germline, CDR1 SQVTM and CDR2 ANQGSEA. Germline trimming cut 4 bases from V and 2 bases from J; bases unmatched to any gene: 4. The CDR3 region has the DNA TGCAGCGTTGTAAAGGGGGCCAACACTGAAGCTTTCTTT. It specifies CSVVKGANTEAFF.

This clone was counted a few times. The chain uses TRBV7-9 and TRBJ2-3; D perhaps matches TRBD2 (6 bases). CDR1 and CDR2 from the germline V gene are SEHNR and FQNEAQ (reference sequence). The germline V and J ends were trimmed by 3 bases and 1 base, with 8 bases remaining between them. The CDR3 spans 14 residues. Written as DNA, the CDR3 is TGTGCCAGCAGCTTCCGGGAGCGCACAGATACGCAGTATTTT. This translates into CASSFRERTDTQYF.

V is TRBV28 and J is TRBJ1-1; the D is unclear. The CDR3 contains 12 residues. Germline lookup yields CDR1 MDHEN and CDR2 SYDVKM. V lost 5 bases to trimming and J lost 2 bases, with 6 bases between them. The CDR3 nucleotides read TGTGCCAGCAGTCCGCATAACACTGAAGCTTTCTTT. Translation gives CASSPHNTEAFF.

This clone was detected once. CDR3 in amino acids: CASSLRDPYEQYF. DNA of the CDR3: TGTGCCAGCAGCTTGAGGGACCCCTACGAGCAGTACTTC. This chain joins TRBV7-9 and TRBJ2-5; D is perhaps TRBD1 or TRBD2 (5 bases each). The better agreement between TRBJ2-7 and the DNA end casts doubt on the J call. Germline CDR1 and CDR2: SEHNR and FQNEAQ (reference sequence). The CDR3 consists of 13 residues.

A few counts support this clone. The chain is built from TRBV4-1 and TRBJ2-5; 8 positions agree with TRBD2. CDR1 is MGHRA and CDR2 is YSYEKL in the germline V gene. V gave up 1 base and J gave up 5 bases; unmatched junction bases: 0. The CDR3 spans 13 residues. The CDR3 DNA follows: TGCGCCAGCAGCCAAGGACTAGCGGAGACCCAGTACTTC. Encoded protein: CASSQGLAETQYF.

This chain uses TRBV19 with TRBJ1-2, with 7 bases aligning to TRBD1. Unmatched junction bases numbered 6, after V lost 7 bases and J lost 4 bases. CDR3 length: 13 amino acids. The germline gives CDR1 LNHDA, CDR2 SQIVND (reference sequence). CDR3 nucleotides: TGTGCCAGTAACCCGACAGGGAGCTATGGCTACACCTTC. Translating gives CASNPTGSYGYTF.

This clone showed up just once. The chain has TRBV7-9 and TRBJ2-4; no firm D call. The V gene's germline CDR1 is SEHNR and CDR2 FQNEAQ (reference sequence). The CDR3 contains 18 residues. With 5 bases removed from V and 0 bases from J, the gap between germline ends came to 20 bases. The CDR3 protein is CASSPLTTGDLAKNIQYF. For the CDR3, the DNA is TGTGCCAGCAGCCCGCTAACCACTGGGGATCTAGCCAAAAACATTCAGTACTTC.

J is TRBJ2-2 and V is TRBV2; D is ambiguous. The germline V and J ends were trimmed by 2 bases and 4 bases, with 17 bases remaining between them. The CDR3 loop spans 17 amino acids. Germline CDR1 is SNHLY and CDR2 is FYNNEI. CDR3: CASSEQRTARGTGELFF. The CDR3 coding sequence is TGTGCCAGCAGTGAACAGAGGACGGCGCGCGGCACCGGGGAGCTGTTTTTT.

The chain combines TRBV9 with TRBJ2-7; tentatively, D is TRBD2 (5 bases). This CDR3 region has 12 residues. Trimming left V 0 bases short and J 6 bases short, with 7 bases between. Germline values: CDR1 SGDLS, CDR2 YYNGEE. The CDR3 nucleotides read TGTGCCAGCAGCGTAGTGAGCGGCGAGCAGTACTTC. It is translated as CASSVVSGEQYF. The whole variable domain, filled in from reference TRBV9 and TRBJ2-7, reads DSGVTQTPKHLITATGQRVTLRCSPRSGDLSVYWYQQSLDQGLQFLIQYYNGEERAKGNILERFSAQQFPDLHSELNLSSLELGDSALYFCASSVVSGEQYFGPGTRLTVT.

The V and J genes are TRBV28 and TRBJ2-1; tentatively, D is TRBD2 (6 bases). V dropped 2 bases and J dropped 1 base, with 12 bases sitting between them. Per germline, CDR1 MDHEN and CDR2 SYDVKM. This CDR3 region has 16 residues. The CDR3 bases are TGTGCCAGCAGTTTAATTGGCGGAGGGTCCTACAATGAGCAGTTCTTC. It is translated as CASSLIGGGSYNEQFF. The full variable domain, completed using reference TRBV28 and TRBJ2-1, is DVKVTQSSRYLVKRTGEKVFLECVQDMDHENMFWYRQDPGLGLRLIYFSYDVKMKEKGDIPEGYSVSREKKERFSLILESASTNQTSMYLCASSLIGGGSYNEQFFGPGTRLTVL.

This rearrangement joins TRBV30 to TRBJ2-1, with a tentative D call TRBD2 (5 bases). The germline V gene encodes CDR1 GTSNPN and CDR2 SVGIG (reference sequence). This CDR3 has 16 amino acids. V lost 0 bases and J 6 bases, leaving 18 bases between the germline ends. Here the CDR3 DNA reads TGTGCCTGGAGTGTACGGGGTGGATTCAATCGCAATGAGCAGTTCTTC. This codes for CAWSVRGGFNRNEQFF.

As concerns this clone: Other DNA variants within this sample encode the same CDR3. This rearrangement joins TRBV5-1 to TRBJ2-7; D tentatively reads TRBD1 or TRBD2 (5 bases each). CDR3 length: 13 amino acids. Germline V gives CDR1 SGHRS, CDR2 YFSETQ. Trimming removed 0 bases at V and 3 bases at J, with 7 bases between. In DNA, the CDR3 is TGCGCCAGCAGCTTGGAGGGGAGCTACGAGCAGTACTTC. Translating it yields CASSLEGSYEQYF.

The table lists this clone with a few counts. This chain links TRBV28 with TRBJ2-1, with 9 nucleotides matching TRBD2. V was clipped by 5 bases and J by 9 bases; unmatched bases: 20. This CDR3 contains 18 residues. From germline, CDR1 is MDHEN and CDR2 SYDVKM. The DNA for the CDR3 is TGTGCCAGCAGTCAACCGAGTGTCCGAGCGGGAGGTGGAAGTGAGCAGTTCTTC. Encoded protein: CASSQPSVRAGGGSEQFF.

V usage is TRBV7-8 and J usage is TRBJ1-5; D gene unclear. Trimming stripped 1 base from V and 6 bases from J, with 7 bases between. CDR3 length: 13 amino acids. Germline V CDR1 and CDR2: SGHVS, FQNEAQ. Written as DNA, the CDR3 is TGTGCCAGCAGCTTAGAACGGCTTCAGCCCCAGCATTTT. This translates into CASSLERLQPQHF.

The chain is built from TRBV9 and TRBJ2-6; D is unclear. V lost 1 base and J 1 base, leaving 6 bases between the germline ends. The CDR3 covers 15 residues. Germline CDR1 reads SGDLS; CDR2 reads YYNGEE. Here the CDR3 reads CASSVILSGANVLTF. CDR3 coding DNA: TGTGCCAGCAGCGTAATCTTGTCTGGGGCCAACGTCCTGACTTTC.

This clone was picked up a small number of times. CDR3 bases: TGTGCCTGGAGTGTCGGCACCCCCGGAAACACCATATATTTT. Its protein is CAWSVGTPGNTIYF. This chain uses TRBV30 with TRBJ1-3; D is unclear. Germline V gene data show CDR1 as GTSNPN and CDR2 as SVGIG (reference sequence). The CDR3 totals 14 residues. Trimming left V 0 bases short and J 4 bases short, with 10 bases between. Combining the CDR3 with reference TRBV30 and TRBJ1-3 gives the whole variable domain SQTIHQWPATLVQPVGSPLSLECTVEGTSNPNLYWYRQAAGRGLQLLFYSVGIGQISSEVPQNLSASRPQDRQFILSSKKLLLSDSGFYLCAWSVGTPGNTIYFGEGSWLTVV.

This clone appeared a few times. CDR3 bases: TGTGCCAGCAGTTTTCGGCGGGACCAAGAGACCCAGTACTTC. Its protein product is CASSFRRDQETQYF. The chain joins TRBV27 to TRBJ2-5, with D perhaps matching TRBD2 (5 bases). The ends were cut back, 3 bases at V and 0 bases at J, with 8 bases in the middle. This CDR3 contains 14 residues. CDR1 and CDR2 from the germline V gene are MNHEY and SMNVEV (reference sequence).

This chain uses TRBV18 with TRBJ1-4, with 8 bases aligning to TRBD1. This CDR3 has 16 residues. V trimming: 5 bases; J trimming: 0 bases; junction bases outside the gene matches: 5. Germline V gene sequence: CDR1 KGHSH, CDR2 LQKENI. The CDR3 spells CASSSGQAATNEKLFF. The CDR3 DNA reads as TGTGCCAGCTCATCGGGACAGGCGGCAACTAATGAAAAACTGTTTTTT.

The chain joins TRBV29-1 to TRBJ1-3; D unclear. The ends were cut back, 6 bases at V and 0 bases at J, with 9 bases in the middle. Germline loops: CDR1 SQVTM, CDR2 ANQGSEA. This CDR3 spans 13 amino acids. As DNA, the CDR3 is TGCAGCGTGGAACGGGCCTCTGGAAACACCATATATTTT. This gives the protein CSVERASGNTIYF.

This clone was detected only a few times. This chain connects TRBV29-1 to TRBJ2-1, with D perhaps matching TRBD2 (7 bases). CDR1 and CDR2 (germline): SQVTM, ANQGSEA. V was trimmed by 6 bases and J by 4 bases, leaving 19 bases between them. The CDR3 contains 15 residues. CDR3 DNA sequence: TGCAGCGTGGAGAAAACTAGGGGGGGTTACAATGAGCAGTTCTTC. Amino acids: CSVEKTRGGYNEQFF.

The J gene is TRBJ2-5, the V gene TRBV11-1; D is ambiguous. Germline-derived CDR1 and CDR2 are SGHAT and FQDESV (reference sequence). V lost 2 bases to trimming and J lost 1 base, with 5 bases between them. The CDR3 covers 13 residues. The CDR3 sequence: CASSLNSQETQYF. The CDR3 coding sequence is TGTGCCAGCAGCTTAAACAGCCAAGAGACCCAGTACTTC. Full variable domain (rest looked up from reference TRBV11-1 and TRBJ2-5): EAEVAQSPRYKITEKSQAVAFWCDPISGHATLYWYRQILGQGPELLVQFQDESVVDDSQLPKDRFSAERLKGVDSTLKIQPAELGDSAMYLCASSLNSQETQYFGPGTRLLVL.

The chain couples TRBV7-9 to TRBJ2-1; D possibly corresponds to TRBD2 (6 bases). Trimming cost V 1 base and J 10 bases, with 17 bases left between them. The CDR3 has 15 amino acids. Germline CDR1 SEHNR, CDR2 FQNEAQ (reference sequence). Written as DNA, the CDR3 is TGTGCCAGCAGCTTAGAATATGCGGGGAGGATGGAGCAGTTCTTC. Its translation: CASSLEYAGRMEQFF.